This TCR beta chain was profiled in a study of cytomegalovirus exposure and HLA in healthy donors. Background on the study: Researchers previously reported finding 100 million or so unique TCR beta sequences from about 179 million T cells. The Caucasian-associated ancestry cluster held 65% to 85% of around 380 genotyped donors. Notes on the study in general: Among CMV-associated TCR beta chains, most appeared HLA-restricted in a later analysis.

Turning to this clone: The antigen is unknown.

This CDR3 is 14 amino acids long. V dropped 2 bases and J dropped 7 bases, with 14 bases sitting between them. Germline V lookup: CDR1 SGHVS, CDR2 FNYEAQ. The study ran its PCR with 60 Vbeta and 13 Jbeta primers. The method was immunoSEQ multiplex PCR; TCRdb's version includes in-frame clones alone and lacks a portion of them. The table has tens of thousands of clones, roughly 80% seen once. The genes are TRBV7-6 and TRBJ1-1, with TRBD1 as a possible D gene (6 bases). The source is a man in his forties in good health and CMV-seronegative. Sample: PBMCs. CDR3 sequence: CASSLSQGRGEAFF. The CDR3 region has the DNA TGTGCCAGCAGCTTATCGCAGGGGCGCGGTGAAGCTTTCTTT. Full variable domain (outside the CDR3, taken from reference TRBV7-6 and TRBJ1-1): GAGVSQSPRYKVTKRGQDVALRCDPISGHVSLYWYRQALGQGPEFLTYFNYEAQQDKSGLPNDRFSAERPEGSISTLTIQRTEQRDSAMYRCASSLSQGRGEAFFGQGTRLTVV.